The T cell receptor (beta chain) described here comes from a study of blood T cell repertoires in COVID-19. Only in-frame clones appear in the TCRdb table, and some are missing; sequencing was by immunoSEQ multiplex PCR. This table has about 99,000 clones, about 79% appearing once. The CDR3 length is 13 residues. Trimming stripped 4 bases from V and 4 bases from J, with 10 bases between. Per the germline V gene, CDR1 is LGHDT and CDR2 is YNNKEL (reference sequence). This sequence was found in a woman aged 80 or over with active or convalescent COVID-19. Material for sequencing was peripheral blood. The rearrangement links TRBV3-1 (or the pseudogene TRBV3-2) to TRBJ1-2; a possible D gene is TRBD1 (5 bases). The CDR3 sequence: CASSPNQGYGYTF. The CDR3 DNA reads as TGTGCCAGCAGCCCTAATCAGGGCTATGGCTACACCTTC.